The 15 T cell receptor beta chains listed next were all sequenced from one sample in a study of shared clonotypes between healthy human individuals. Generated by immunoSEQ multiplex PCR, the TCRdb table keeps only in-frame clones and is missing some. Counted here are roughly 2.6 million clones, approximately 90% occurring once; the ten biggest clones make up 0.14%. Sequences were obtained from naive CD4+ T cells sorted from blood. Subset described: CD45RA+ positively selected. Receptors originate from a man aged 18-30 years in good health.

This clone was counted a single time. The sample holds other DNA sequences that translate to the same CDR3. The DNA for the CDR3 is TGTGCCAGCAGTGGACAGGGTTTCGACGAGCAGTACTTC. Its protein product is CASSGQGFDEQYF. The chain recombines TRBV2 with TRBJ2-7, with 7 bases aligning to TRBD1. The CDR3 length is 13 residues. The germline CDR1 and CDR2 sequences are SNHLY and FYNNEI. V shed 4 bases, J shed 5 bases, and the junction held 5 bases outside the gene matches.

This clone turned up a few times. The V call is TRBV5-5, the J call TRBJ1-5; D ambiguous. The length of the CDR3 is 13 residues. Trimming left V 2 bases short and J 5 bases short, with 8 bases between. Per the germline V gene, CDR1 is SGHKS and CDR2 is YYEKEE (reference sequence). CDR3 in amino acids: CASSLGPYQPQHF. The CDR3, as DNA: TGTGCCAGCAGCTTAGGGCCTTATCAGCCCCAGCATTTT.

The V call is TRBV5-4, the J call TRBJ1-2; the D is unclear. This CDR3 spans 15 amino acids. Per germline, CDR1 SGHNT and CDR2 YYREEE (reference sequence). V shed 0 bases and J shed 6 bases, with 15 bases lying between them. CDR3 nucleotide sequence: TGTGCCAGCAGCTTGGCCATTGGTTTTCAGGATGGCTACACCTTC. This encodes CASSLAIGFQDGYTF.

The chain uses TRBV10-3 and TRBJ2-3, with 8 bases lining up with TRBD2. The V and J ends lost 6 bases and 3 bases, in that order; junction bases with no gene match: 2. The CDR3 totals 13 residues. Germline V gene sequence: CDR1 ENHRY, CDR2 SYGVKD. The DNA for the CDR3 is TGTGCCATCAGGGCTAGCGGGACAGATACGCAGTATTTT. It codes for CAIRASGTDTQYF.

This rearrangement joins TRBV2 to TRBJ2-7; D remains ambiguous. Trimming shortened V by 6 bases and J by 0 bases, and 12 bases separated the two germline ends. CDR3 length: 14 amino acids. Per the germline V gene, CDR1 is SNHLY and CDR2 is FYNNEI. The CDR3 sequence is CASRDHTSSYEQYF. CDR3 sequence (DNA): TGTGCCAGCAGGGATCATACATCCTCCTACGAGCAGTACTTC.

The V call is TRBV9, the J call TRBJ2-5; D may be TRBD1 (6 bases). CDR1 is SGDLS, CDR2 YYNGEE, per germline. The CDR3 runs to 14 residues. Trimming took off 4 bases at V and 2 bases at J, with 12 bases between the two ends. CDR3 DNA: TGTGCCAGCAGCTTCGGGACATCGCAAGAGACCCAGTACTTC. It codes for CASSFGTSQETQYF.

The chain carries TRBV28 and TRBJ2-1; D unresolved. V was cut by 3 bases and J by 9 bases, with 9 bases left in between. This CDR3 has 12 residues. The germline CDR1 and CDR2 sequences are MDHEN and SYDVKM. The CDR3 DNA sequence: TGTGCCAGCAGTTTGGCCGTGAGTGAGCAGTTCTTC. Translation gives CASSLAVSEQFF. The variable domain in full, completed from reference TRBV28 and TRBJ2-1, reads DVKVTQSSRYLVKRTGEKVFLECVQDMDHENMFWYRQDPGLGLRLIYFSYDVKMKEKGDIPEGYSVSREKKERFSLILESASTNQTSMYLCASSLAVSEQFFGPGTRLTVL.

V usage is TRBV4-1 and J usage is TRBJ2-1, with 8 bases lining up with TRBD2. CDR1 and CDR2 from the germline V gene are MGHRA and YSYEKL. Trimming cost V 2 bases and J 1 base; bases outside gene matches: 4. This CDR3 contains 16 residues. CDR3 loop: CASSQTTSGSYNEQFF. The DNA for the CDR3 is TGCGCCAGCAGCCAAACTACTAGCGGATCCTACAATGAGCAGTTCTTC.

The gene calls are TRBV7-2 and TRBJ2-7, with D tentatively TRBD1 or TRBD2 (5 bases each). V shed 5 bases and J shed 4 bases, with 15 bases lying between them. Germline CDR1 reads SGHTA; CDR2 reads FQGNSA. The CDR3 extends over 14 amino acids. CDR3 sequence reads: CASSPLPGTYEQYF. The CDR3 region has the DNA TGTGCCAGCAGCCCGCTCCCGGGGACGTACGAGCAGTACTTC.

The sample holds one count of this clone. The V and J genes are TRBV7-2 and TRBJ2-7, with 7 bases lining up with TRBD2. With V trimmed by 6 bases and J by 0 bases, 5 bases remained unmatched. Looked up from germline, CDR1 is SGHTA and CDR2 is FQGNSA. The CDR3 covers 14 residues. This CDR3 is CASRERGISYEQYF. CDR3 sequence (DNA): TGTGCCAGCAGGGAGCGGGGTATCTCCTACGAGCAGTACTTC.

The chain has TRBV10-2 and TRBJ2-3; 10 bases are shared with TRBD2. Germline CDR1 and CDR2: WSHSY and SAAADI. Trimming at V came to 8 bases and at J to 3 bases, leaving 5 bases not matched to a gene. The CDR3 spans 14 residues. CDR3 in amino acids: CASRTSGHTDTQYF. CDR3 coding DNA: TGCGCCAGCCGGACTAGCGGTCATACAGATACGCAGTATTTT.

The rearrangement uses TRBV19 and TRBJ2-3; D call uncertain. Looked up from germline, CDR1 is LNHDA and CDR2 is SQIVND (reference sequence). CDR3 length: 14 residues. Trimming took off 1 base at V and 8 bases at J, with 13 bases between the two ends. CDR3 sequence: CASSIGQESGTQYF. The DNA for the CDR3 is TGTGCCAGTAGTATAGGTCAGGAGTCGGGTACGCAGTATTTT.

The sample holds one count of this clone. The V call is TRBV19, the J call TRBJ2-7; TRBD1 might be the D (6 bases). The germline V gene encodes CDR1 LNHDA and CDR2 SQIVND (reference sequence). This CDR3 region has 15 residues. The germline V and J ends were trimmed by 2 bases and 0 bases, with 11 bases remaining between them. The CDR3 DNA reads as TGTGCCAGTAGTATAAGGAAACAGGGCTCCTACGAGCAGTACTTC. Amino acids: CASSIRKQGSYEQYF.

A remark on this clone: Other DNA sequences in this specimen translate into the identical CDR3. The J gene is TRBJ1-4, the V gene TRBV7-2; D might be TRBD1 (6 bases). Germline loops: CDR1 SGHTA, CDR2 FQGNSA. V was clipped by 1 base and J by 4 bases, with 10 bases between them. This CDR3 has 15 amino acids. CDR3 in DNA: TGTGCCAGCAGCTTAGGGGGGGACATTAATGAAAAACTGTTTTTT. Translating it yields CASSLGGDINEKLFF.

This chain uses TRBV5-1 with TRBJ2-1, with 7 bases aligning to TRBD1. Trimming cost V 4 bases and J 2 bases; bases outside gene matches: 12. Germline V lookup: CDR1 SGHRS, CDR2 YFSETQ. The CDR3 covers 17 residues. Here the CDR3 DNA reads TGCGCCAGCAGCCTTACAACGACAGGGCGGCCCTACAATGAGCAGTTCTTC. It codes for CASSLTTTGRPYNEQFF.